The 3 T cell receptor beta chains below come from one sample, sequenced in a study of identical twins. A single record per CDR3 protein comes from TCRdb applying MiXCR to the 5' RACE reads. The sample includes more than 1.5 million distinct CDR3 sequences, about 32% seen only once; the top ten take 0.25% to 0.3%. The sequenced sample was cord blood. Source of these receptors: a newborn girl in good health.

This clonotype was seen only a few times. This chain joins TRBV12-3 or TRBV12-4 and TRBJ2-5, with a weak D call TRBD1 (5 bases). There are 15 residues in the CDR3. V shed 3 bases and J shed 3 bases, with 14 bases lying between them. The CDR3 sequence: CASSFLGAREETQYF. Here the CDR3 DNA reads TGTGCCAGCAGTTTCTTAGGGGCAAGAGAAGAGACCCAGTACTTC.

There are many counts of this clonotype. The junction departs from germline at one end; a sequencing error may be responsible. The V gene is TRBV5-1, the J gene TRBJ2-1, with 10 bases fitting TRBD2. From germline, CDR1 is SGHRS and CDR2 YFSETQ. This CDR3 region has 15 residues. The CDR3 loop reads CASSSSGGLYNEQFF. In DNA, the CDR3 is TGTGCCAGCAGCAGTAGCGGGGGGCTCTACAATGAGCAGTTCTTC.

This clonotype appeared a few times. The chain carries TRBV18 and TRBJ1-5; TRBD1 is a possible D gene (5 bases). The germline V and J ends were trimmed by 6 bases and 2 bases, with 11 bases remaining between them. There are 14 residues in the CDR3. Germline lookup yields CDR1 KGHSH and CDR2 LQKENI. The DNA of the CDR3 is TGTGCCAGCTCCCCTGCGGGGGGCAATCAGCCCCAGCATTTT. It encodes CASSPAGGNQPQHF.